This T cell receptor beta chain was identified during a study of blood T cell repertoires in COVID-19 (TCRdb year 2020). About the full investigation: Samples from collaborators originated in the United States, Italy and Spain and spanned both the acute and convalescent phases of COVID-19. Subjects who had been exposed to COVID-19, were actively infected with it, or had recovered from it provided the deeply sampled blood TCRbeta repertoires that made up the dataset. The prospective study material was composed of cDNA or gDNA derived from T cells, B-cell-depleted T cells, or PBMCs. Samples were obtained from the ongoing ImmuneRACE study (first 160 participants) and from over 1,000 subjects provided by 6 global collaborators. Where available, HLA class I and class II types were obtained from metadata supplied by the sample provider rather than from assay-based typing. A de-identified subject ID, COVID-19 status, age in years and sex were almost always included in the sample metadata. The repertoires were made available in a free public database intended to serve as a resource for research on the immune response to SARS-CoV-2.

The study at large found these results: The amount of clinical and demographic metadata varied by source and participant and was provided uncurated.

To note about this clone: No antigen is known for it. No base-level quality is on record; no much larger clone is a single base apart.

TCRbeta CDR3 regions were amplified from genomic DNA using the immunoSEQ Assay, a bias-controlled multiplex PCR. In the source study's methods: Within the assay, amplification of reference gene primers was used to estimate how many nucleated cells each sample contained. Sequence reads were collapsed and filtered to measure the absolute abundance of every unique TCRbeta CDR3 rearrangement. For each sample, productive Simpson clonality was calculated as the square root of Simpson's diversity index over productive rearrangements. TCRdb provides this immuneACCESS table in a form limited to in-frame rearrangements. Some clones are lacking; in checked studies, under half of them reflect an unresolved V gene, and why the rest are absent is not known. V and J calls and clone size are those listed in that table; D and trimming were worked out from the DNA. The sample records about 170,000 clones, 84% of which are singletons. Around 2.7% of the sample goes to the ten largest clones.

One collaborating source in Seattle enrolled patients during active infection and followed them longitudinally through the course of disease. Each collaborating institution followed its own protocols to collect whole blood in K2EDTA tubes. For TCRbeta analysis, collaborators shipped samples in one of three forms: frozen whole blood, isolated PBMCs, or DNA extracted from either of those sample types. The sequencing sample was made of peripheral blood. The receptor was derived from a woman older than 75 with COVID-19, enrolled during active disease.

The CDR3 protein is CASSLSAGRWTDTQYF. The DNA sequence reads TGTGCCAGCAGTTTATCGGCGGGAAGGTGGACAGATACGCAGTATTTT. The receptor chain draws on TRBV27 and TRBJ2-3, with TRBD2 as a weak D call on 6 bases. The germline V gene (reference sequence) sets CDR1 to MNHEY and CDR2 to SMNVEV. V loses 0 bases, J loses 3 bases, and the germline ends lie 13 bases apart. From the cysteine through the phenylalanine, the CDR3 covers 16 amino acids. Only CDR3 DNA is held: 48 bases, read in frame from base 1.